Here is one T cell receptor (beta chain) with its context. Alopecia areata patients provided lesional scalp punch biopsies and peripheral blood, both collected for the study. A FACSAria was used to sort CD4+ and CD8+ T cells. These cells came from PBMCs. This specimen belongs to a study of CD8+ T cells in alopecia areata. J lost 3 bases, V lost 6 bases, and 9 bases had no gene match. The CDR3 sequence is 15 residues long. Germline V gene data show CDR1 as MDHEN and CDR2 as SYDVKM. RNA extraction and reverse transcription yielded cDNA as sequencing template. The data were produced by immunoSEQ multiplex PCR, yet TCRdb's version contains in-frame clones alone and is incomplete. The sample yields 98,000 or so clones, approximately 61% seen once.

This TCR came from a human donor with alopecia areata. Material: NKG2D-low CD8+ T cells sorted from blood. The chain recombines TRBV28 with TRBJ1-2, with TRBD1 matching over 8 bases. Here the CDR3 reads CASSLGQGVHYGYTF. CDR3 bases: TGTGCCAGCAGCCTCGGACAGGGAGTTCACTATGGCTACACCTTC.